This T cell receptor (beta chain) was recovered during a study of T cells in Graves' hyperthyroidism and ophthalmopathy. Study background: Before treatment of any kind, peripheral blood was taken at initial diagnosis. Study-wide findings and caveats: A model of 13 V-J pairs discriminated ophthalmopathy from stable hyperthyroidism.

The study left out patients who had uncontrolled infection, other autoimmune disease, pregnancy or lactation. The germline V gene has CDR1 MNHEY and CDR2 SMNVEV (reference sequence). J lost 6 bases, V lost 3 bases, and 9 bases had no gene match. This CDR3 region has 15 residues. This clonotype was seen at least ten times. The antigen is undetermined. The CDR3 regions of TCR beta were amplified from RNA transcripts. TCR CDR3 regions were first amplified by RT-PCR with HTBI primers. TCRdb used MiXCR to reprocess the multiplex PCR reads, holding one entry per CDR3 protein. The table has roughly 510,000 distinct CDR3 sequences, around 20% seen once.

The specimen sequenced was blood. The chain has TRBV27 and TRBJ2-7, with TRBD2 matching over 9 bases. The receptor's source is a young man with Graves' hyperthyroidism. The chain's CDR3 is CASSFQGGGAGEQYF. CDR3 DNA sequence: TGTGCCAGCAGTTTCCAGGGCGGGGGGGCAGGCGAGCAGTACTTC.